The entry below describes one T cell receptor (beta chain). Its recognized antigen is unknown. Qualities for individual bases were not recorded, and no much larger clone is one base off. The cohort was made up of 500 to 800 healthy bone marrow donors. At the time of sampling, every cohort member was nominally healthy, though immune exposures that went unrecorded were likely present. The donor was CMV seropositive and belonged to the group of about 290 seropositive cohort members. Each donor provided a peripheral blood sample, and peripheral blood mononuclear cells were used for TCR beta sequencing. The Qiagen DNeasy Blood Extraction Kit was used to extract genomic DNA from the blood cell samples. This sample was included in a study of cytomegalovirus exposure and HLA in healthy donors (dated by TCRdb to between 2016 and 2019). Study-wide context: In an earlier analysis of 550 to 750 of the donors, about 270 Gb of sequence data and approximately 120 million unique TCR beta sequences from 150 million to 200 million T cells were reported. Among 398 genotyped donors of the cohort, an average of roughly 240,000 unique TCR beta nucleotide sequences were sequenced per donor, around 20% of them non-productive. In the later analysis, no new phenotypic data were used to find candidate immune exposures; instead, reliance was placed on TCR beta sequences and their occurrence across donors. To predict cytomegalovirus infection status, the study brought together high-throughput TCR immunosequencing, statistical association of individual TCRs with disease status, and machine learning. A later genetic analysis took genome-wide SNP genotypes for about three fifths of the roughly 670 donors and used that subset as a discovery cohort. The study aimed to test whether signatures of past pathogen exposure could be identified by cataloging public T cell receptors. The number of donors typed differed by locus, with 629-630 for A, B, C, DRB1 and DQB1, around 520 for DQA1, 600 to 610 for DPA1, and about 450 for DPB1. Of the 300 to 500 genotyped donors, approximately 81% were placed in the genetic ancestry cluster associated with self-reported Caucasian donors. Roughly 290 gigabases of sequencing data and around 85 million unique TCR sequences made up an early release that covered some 640 HLA-typed donors. All discovery cohort repertoires had been generated on a single sequencing platform. Using immunosequencing, the study profiled T cell repertoires from around 670 subjects and related those repertoires to cytomegalovirus serostatus. Five DR-DQ haplotypes were treated as single units for association and clustering because of strong linkage in the cohort. An earlier analysis of some 600 of the donors applied high-throughput TCR beta sequencing to assess whether each TCR beta V gene segment acted as functional or pseudogenic. Class I and class II HLA loci were covered by the typing at four-digit resolution. A later analysis re-analyzed previously published TCR beta repertoires from approximately 700 donors and added high-resolution HLA genotyping to study TCR occurrence patterns. Along with the roughly 670-subject first cohort, a separate validation cohort of around 110 different subjects was used. Donor age, sex, ethnicity and CMV serostatus were compiled alongside the repertoire data.

Overall study outcomes, separate from this receptor: In both the original and validation cohorts, the classifier was reported to diagnose cytomegalovirus status with high specificity and sensitivity. In a later analysis, several top co-occurrence clusters were reported to appear linked to parvovirus B19, influenza, CMV and Epstein-Barr virus. Some IMGT-functional V segments, including TRBV6-2 and TRBV6-3, could not be told apart with the 87-base-pair reads, so those segments were excluded. The authors suggested that the approach could potentially be extended to other disease states and immunological phenotypes. In an earlier analysis of approximately 590 of the donors, most TCR beta V segments appeared in productive rearrangements about 90% or about 30% of the time, broadly matching IMGT annotations. A few of the identified cytomegalovirus-associated TCR beta chains were confirmed in vitro to be specific for cytomegalovirus antigens. Most CMV-associated TCR beta chains appeared to be HLA-restricted in a later analysis, and the HLA associations seemed to be driven largely by CMV exposure. When HLA alleles, especially DR and DQ, strongly co-occurred, TCR associations were difficult to assign to individual alleles. Immune exposure information for the cohort was limited to CMV serostatus. Because some donors lacked HLA typing at each locus, the association tests relied only on the typed subset. A further reported finding was that TCR beta sequences accurately predicted the HLA-A and HLA-B alleles for most subjects in the first cohort. Specific HLA alleles were associated with 18,000 or so TCR beta sequences at a false discovery rate of 0.05 in a later analysis. The earlier analysis of 587 of the donors excluded approximately 17 rarely observed V segments, including chromosome 9 orphons, because counts were too low. This cohort had only TCR beta chains sequenced, and the lack of alpha or paired-chain data limited which features could be detected. Most TCR sequences were observed very rarely across donors, whereas some public TCRs were present in many individuals. The study gave a list of about 160 TCR beta chains associated with cytomegalovirus. A cluster of highly shared sequence variants was judged likely to be a technical artifact of the sequencing pipeline. Correlated functional status among segregating V segments might be attributable to linkage disequilibrium, but an unknown experimental factor could not be ruled out. In a later genetic analysis, fewer N-insertions in productive TCRs were reported among donors in an Asian-associated ancestry cluster than the 666-donor mean. The presence/absence analyses assumed that sequencing depth was roughly uniform across donors, and that assumption may not be true. In a later analysis, TCR association rates were found to vary across HLA loci, with the most associated TCRs seen for DRB1 alleles and the fewest for HLA-C alleles. An association between a missense DCLRE1C variant and V-gene and J-gene trimming of TCR beta chains was found in a later genetic analysis and replicated in an independent cohort. A later analysis found that HLA-associated TCR beta chains were more clonally expanded and had lower generation probabilities than equally common non-associated chains.

Library preparation employed the immunoSEQ multiplex PCR assay. A mixture of 60 forward primers for TCR Vbeta segments and 13 reverse primers for TCR Jbeta segments was used in the multiplex PCR. The CDR3 region of rearranged TCR beta genes was amplified from genomic DNA with a multiplex PCR assay. Amplified TCR beta libraries were sequenced as 87-base-pair reads on the Illumina HiSeq System. In the source study's methods: A later analysis tallied 80 million to 95 million unique TCR beta chains across the 660 or so repertoires, and about 10 million of those chains were shared by two or more donors. Raw reads were error-corrected and collapsed into unique sequences with a nearest-neighbor algorithm that merged closely related sequences to remove PCR and sequencing errors. Alignment of CDR3 sequences to IMGT reference sequences was used to assign V, D and J gene segments. For a sequence to be retained, a match of at least six nucleotides to both a V gene segment and a J gene segment was required. A rearrangement was called productive if the CDR3 had no stop codons and remained in frame with V and J, and every other rearrangement was called non-productive. Following IMGT convention, CDR3 was defined as the stretch from the second conserved V-encoded cysteine up to the conserved J-encoded phenylalanine. In an earlier analysis of around 540 of the donors, sequences lacking an unambiguous match to a single V gene segment were excluded. In an earlier analysis of roughly 600 of the donors, a V segment was called functional when productive rearrangements were above 56.7%, and segregating when the standard deviation between donors exceeded 5%. A statistical classification framework was built for diagnosing cytomegalovirus status from the catalog of TCR beta chain sequences. V and J gene assignment, in a later analysis, came from comparing TCR nucleotide sequences with IMGT/GENE-DB human TR gene sequences. In a later analysis, CDR3 sequences and most-parsimonious VDJ recombination scenarios were assigned using the TCRdist pipeline. In a later analysis, each TCR beta chain was defined by its CDR3 amino acid sequence together with its V-gene family, and reads lacking a unique V-gene family were excluded. To address suspected cross-contamination and a sequencing artifact, a later analysis removed under 600 highly shared, low-generation-probability nucleotide sequences. For each public chain, a later analysis derived a clonal expansion index from normalized ranks of inferred template counts within each repertoire. Generation probabilities in a later analysis came from a VDJ recombination model fitted to out-of-frame rearrangements, and those results were checked against IGoR. Hypergeometric tests were used in a later analysis to score TCR-TCR, TCR-HLA and TCR-CMV co-occurrence, with a repertoire-size bias correction applied to the TCR pairs. False discovery rates were estimated in a later analysis by permuting HLA or CMV assignments 20 times. In a later analysis, co-occurring TCRs were grouped using DBSCAN, with TCRdist sequence similarity added in when clustering inside HLA-allele-positive subsets. Repertoires with fewer than 30,000 or more than 120,000 public chains, plus five repertoires with anomalous nucleotide sharing, were excluded from co-occurrence clustering. TCRdb took over this immuneACCESS table, retaining in-frame rearrangements with V and J assigned. Such tables are incomplete; in checked studies, under half of the missing clones stem from an unresolved V gene, and the remainder is unexplained. The DNA gave D and trimming, while V, J and clone size come from that table. Counted in this sample were over 75,000 clones; around nine tenths of them appeared once. 8.5% to 10% of the sample is in the top ten clones.

Taken from the germline V gene (reference sequence), the CDR1 and CDR2 loops are SEHNR and FQNEAQ. The CDR3 runs 15 amino acids, cysteine and phenylalanine included. Solely the CDR3 DNA is kept, with 45 bases framed from the first base. Trimming leaves V shorter by 1 base and J shorter by 5 bases, with the junction holding 7 bases beyond the gene matches. The chain couples TRBV7-9 to TRBJ1-2; 7 middle bases align to TRBD1. The sample taken for sequencing was PBMCs. This TCR derives from a man aged 25 to 40 in good health and CMV-seropositive. The CDR3 region has the sequence CASSLGDRDGYGYTF. The nucleotide sequence is TGTGCCAGCAGCTTAGGCGACAGGGATGGGTATGGCTACACCTTC.